This TCR beta chain was identified during a study of CD8 T cells in ankylosing spondylitis (dated by TCRdb to about 2017). Some background on the complete study: The study set out to find disease-linked TCR variants by profiling T cell receptor beta repertoires in ankylosing spondylitis patients and healthy donors. In total, the full study cohort was made up of 110 or so healthy donors and approximately 24 ankylosing spondylitis patients. Peripheral blood was sampled, and synovial fluid was additionally collected from ankylosing spondylitis patients. Beyond this particular receptor, the publication reports: The disease-linked clones had a CD8+ phenotype and were found at relatively low frequencies in peripheral blood. The disease-linked clones were reported as significantly enriched in matched synovial fluid samples from ankylosing spondylitis patients. Blood from ankylosing spondylitis patients appeared to be characterized by a TCR beta motif composed of eight highly homologous amino acid variants. Some motif variants were previously reported in synovial fluid and blood of reactive arthritis patients, suggesting common disease-initiation mechanisms.

The sequencer was an Illumina HiSeq 2500. Quantitative 5'-RACE with molecular barcodes was the method used to prepare the TCR beta libraries. The published analysis was carried out like this. A new computational method, built on a probabilistic model of VDJ rearrangement, was used to identify disease-linked TCR variants. Using fastp trimming at Q25 and MiXCR clonotype assembly, TCRdb reanalyzed the public sequencing data and kept in-frame beta chains. Records with the same CDR3 protein are collapsed into one entry carrying the most frequent genes and DNA. The V and J calls follow TCRdb's processing rather than the paper's. The sample includes 30,000 to 45,000 distinct CDR3 sequences, with 10% observed a single time. The ten largest clones add up to around 16% of the sample. This clonotype was seen at least ten times. This receptor's antigen is unknown. Within one base of it there is no much larger clone, and no base qualities were kept.

Taken from cysteine to phenylalanine, the CDR3 has 15 residues. Only the CDR3 portion is preserved as DNA: 45 bases, with reading frame beginning at the first base. V and J lose 4 bases and 4 bases, and a span of 17 bases separates them. As encoded in the germline V gene, CDR1 is SNHLY while CDR2 is FYNNEI. The V and J genes are TRBV2 and TRBJ2-7; TRBD1 could be the D gene, as 5 bases match. This clonotype was obtained from a male donor with ankylosing spondylitis or in good health (not recorded which). Material: blood, either unsorted or a sorted T cell fraction (not recorded which). CDR3 sequence: CASSAFGQGQYEQYF. The DNA sequence is as follows: TGTGCCAGCAGTGCCTTCGGGCAGGGTCAATACGAGCAGTACTTC.